The rows below give T cell receptor beta chains drawn from one sample of a study of T cell repertoires in cytomegalovirus infection. One entry per CDR3 protein, called by TCRdb with MiXCR from the reads. The sample consists of some 500,000 distinct CDR3 sequences, 40% of them appearing once. Their specific antigens are unknown. The material sequenced was cultured PBMCs, taken from culture after CMV antigen stimulation. The receptors originated from a human donor in good health (CMV status not recorded). Some clones in this sample may be carry-over from other donors' samples. CDR3s include the opening cysteine and the closing phenylalanine or tryptophan. Fields, in order: clone size, J gene, V gene, D gene, CDR3 DNA, CDR3 protein. D genes are given only for firm matches. Clone size appears in some rows only: once, few, many, or a class for an expanded clone.

size: NA; J: TRBJ2-7; V: TRBV7-2; D: NA; DNA: TGTGCCAGCAGCTTAAACAGTTACTACGAGCAGTACTTC; CDR3: CASSLNSYYEQYF
size: few; J: TRBJ2-1; V: TRBV6-1; D: TRBD2; DNA: TGTGCCAGCAGCCCAACGGGACTAGCGGGGTTTGAGCAGTTCTTC; CDR3: CASSPTGLAGFEQFF
size: NA; J: TRBJ1-1; V: TRBV20-1; D: NA; DNA: TGCAGTGCTGGTAGGGGAACTGAAGCTTTCTTT; CDR3: CSAGRGTEAFF
size: NA; J: TRBJ2-3; V: TRBV15; D: TRBD2; DNA: TGTACCACCAGCATCAGCCTAGCGGGAGCAGATACGCAGTATTTT; CDR3: CTTSISLAGADTQYF
size: NA; J: TRBJ1-3; V: TRBV12-3/TRBV12-4; D: NA; DNA: TGTGCCAGCAGCATGGACAGACTAAACACCATATATTTT; CDR3: CASSMDRLNTIYF
size: NA; J: TRBJ1-2; V: TRBV7-6; D: NA; DNA: TGTGCCAGCAGCTTAGGTACGTGGAGCTATGGCTACACCTTC; CDR3: CASSLGTWSYGYTF
size: few; J: TRBJ2-7; V: TRBV4-3; D: TRBD1; DNA: TGCGCCAGCAGCCAACAACCGGGACAGTCCTACGAGCAGTACTTC; CDR3: CASSQQPGQSYEQYF
size: many; J: TRBJ2-5; V: TRBV7-2; D: TRBD1; DNA: TGTGCCAGCAGCTTAGAAGGGGGCACACAAGAGACCCAGTACTTC; CDR3: CASSLEGGTQETQYF
size: few; J: TRBJ2-3; V: TRBV7-2; D: TRBD2; DNA: TGTGCCAGCAGCTTAGCCCGGACTAGCGAAGATACGCAGTATTTT; CDR3: CASSLARTSEDTQYF
size: few; J: TRBJ1-4; V: TRBV5-4; D: NA; DNA: TGTGCCAGCAGCTTGGCGGGGGAAGAAAAACTGTTTTTT; CDR3: CASSLAGEEKLFF
size: many; J: TRBJ2-7; V: TRBV7-2; D: TRBD2; DNA: TGTGCCAGCAGCCTAGCGGGCCTAAGCTCCTACGAGCAGTACTTC; CDR3: CASSLAGLSSYEQYF
size: once; J: TRBJ2-3; V: TRBV11-1; D: TRBD2; DNA: TGTGCCAGCAGCCCCGGACTAGCATGGTCAGATACGCAGTATTTT; CDR3: CASSPGLAWSDTQYF
size: NA; J: TRBJ2-2; V: TRBV5-1; D: TRBD2; DNA: TGCGCCAGCTCCGAGGAAGCGGGGAAAACCGGGGAGCTGTTTTTT; CDR3: CASSEEAGKTGELFF
size: NA; J: TRBJ1-2; V: TRBV6-1; D: NA; DNA: TGTGCCAGCAGTGAATGGGGAGTCTTAAACTATGGCTACACCTTC; CDR3: CASSEWGVLNYGYTF
size: many; J: TRBJ1-4; V: TRBV7-2; D: NA; DNA: TGTGCCAGCAGCTCGGCAGATGTCTATAATGAAAAACTGTTTTTT; CDR3: CASSSADVYNEKLFF
size: few; J: TRBJ1-6; V: TRBV7-2; D: NA; DNA: TGTGCCAGCAGCTCCTCAGGGTATAATTCACCCCTCCACTTT; CDR3: CASSSSGYNSPLHF
size: many; J: TRBJ2-3; V: TRBV28; D: NA; DNA: TGTGCCAGCCTCGCGGGCACAGATACGCAGTATTTT; CDR3: CASLAGTDTQYF
size: NA; J: TRBJ2-5; V: TRBV7-6; D: TRBD1; DNA: TGTGCCAGCAGCCTAGGGACAGGGAGAGAGACCCAGTACTTC; CDR3: CASSLGTGRETQYF
size: NA; J: TRBJ1-6; V: TRBV3-1; D: NA; DNA: TGTGCCAGCAGCCAAGGCCCGTATTCACCCCTCCACTTT; CDR3: CASSQGPYSPLHF
size: NA; J: TRBJ1-4; V: TRBV19; D: TRBD1; DNA: TGTGCCAGTAGTACGGGACAGGGCCATGAAAAACTGTTTTTT; CDR3: CASSTGQGHEKLFF
size: NA; J: TRBJ2-7; V: TRBV12-3/TRBV12-4; D: NA; DNA: TGTGCCAGCAGAGCCGGGTCCTCCTACGAGCAGTACTTC; CDR3: CASRAGSSYEQYF
size: NA; J: TRBJ2-1; V: TRBV6-1; D: NA; DNA: TGTGCCAGCAGTGAAGAACGTCGGGACAATGAGCAGTTCTTC; CDR3: CASSEERRDNEQFF
size: NA; J: TRBJ1-1; V: TRBV19; D: TRBD1; DNA: TGTGCCAGTAAACCCGGGGACAGGGGCAGGGTTGAAGCTTTCTTT; CDR3: CASKPGDRGRVEAFF
size: NA; J: TRBJ2-4; V: TRBV7-2; D: NA; DNA: TGTGCCAGCAGCTTAGGAGGACGTGCTCACTTC; CDR3: CASSLGGRAHF
size: many; J: TRBJ1-2; V: TRBV7-2; D: NA; DNA: TGTGCCAGCAGCTTAACAGGCCATGGCTACACCTTC; CDR3: CASSLTGHGYTF
size: few; J: TRBJ2-1; V: TRBV7-2; D: NA; DNA: TGTGCCAGCAGCTCCGTCGAGGGATCACACAATGAGCAGTTCTTC; CDR3: CASSSVEGSHNEQFF
size: NA; J: TRBJ2-3; V: TRBV9; D: NA; DNA: TGTGCCAGCAGCCCCCACCAGGTCACAGATACGCAGTATTTT; CDR3: CASSPHQVTDTQYF
size: NA; J: TRBJ2-1; V: TRBV7-2; D: NA; DNA: TGTGCCAGCAGCTTAGTGCCAGGAGGAGGGAATGAGCAGTTCTTC; CDR3: CASSLVPGGGNEQFF
size: few; J: TRBJ1-1; V: TRBV7-2; D: NA; DNA: TGTGCCAGCAGCTTATTGGGGAAAGGCACTGAAGCTTTCTTT; CDR3: CASSLLGKGTEAFF